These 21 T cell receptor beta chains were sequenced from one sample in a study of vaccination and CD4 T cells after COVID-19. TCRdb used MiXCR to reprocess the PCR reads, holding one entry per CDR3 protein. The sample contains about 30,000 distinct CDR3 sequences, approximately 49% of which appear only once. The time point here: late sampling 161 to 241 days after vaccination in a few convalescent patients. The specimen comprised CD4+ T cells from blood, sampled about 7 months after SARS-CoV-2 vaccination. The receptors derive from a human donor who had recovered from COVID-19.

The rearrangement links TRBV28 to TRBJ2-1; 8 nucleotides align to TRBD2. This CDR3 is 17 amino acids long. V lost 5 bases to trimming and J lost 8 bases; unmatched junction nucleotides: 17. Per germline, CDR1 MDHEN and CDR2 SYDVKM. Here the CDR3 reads CASSPPSGAGVRDEQFF. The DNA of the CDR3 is TGTGCCAGCAGTCCCCCCTCGGGAGCGGGAGTTCGAGATGAGCAGTTCTTC.

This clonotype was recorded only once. The CDR3 nucleotides read TGTGCCAGCAGTTCCACCTGGGGCAGGGCCTACGAGCAGTACTTC. Translating it yields CASSSTWGRAYEQYF. The chain links TRBV27 to TRBJ2-7, with D possibly matching TRBD1 (5 bases). The CDR3 is 15 amino acids. The germline V gene encodes CDR1 MNHEY and CDR2 SMNVEV (reference sequence). The V gene lost 4 bases and the J gene lost 2 bases, with 15 bases spanning the gap.

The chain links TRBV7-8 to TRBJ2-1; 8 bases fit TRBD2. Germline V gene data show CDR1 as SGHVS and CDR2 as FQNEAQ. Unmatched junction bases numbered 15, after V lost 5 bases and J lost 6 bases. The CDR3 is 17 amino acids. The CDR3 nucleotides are TGTGCCAGCAGCCCGACGATCAGGGCGGGAGGAAGCAATGAGCAGTTCTTC. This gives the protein CASSPTIRAGGSNEQFF.

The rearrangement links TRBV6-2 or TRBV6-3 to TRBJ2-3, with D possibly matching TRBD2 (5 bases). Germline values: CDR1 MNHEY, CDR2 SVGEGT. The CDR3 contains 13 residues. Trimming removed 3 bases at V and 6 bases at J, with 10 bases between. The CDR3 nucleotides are TGTGCCAGCAGTTATCTCTCGGGGGATACGCAGTATTTT. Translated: CASSYLSGDTQYF.

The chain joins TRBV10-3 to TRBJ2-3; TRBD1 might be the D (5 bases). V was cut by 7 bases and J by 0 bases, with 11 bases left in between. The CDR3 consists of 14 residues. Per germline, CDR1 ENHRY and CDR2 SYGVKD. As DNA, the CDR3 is TGTGCCATCAAGGGGCTGGGTAGCACAGATACGCAGTATTTT. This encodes CAIKGLGSTDTQYF.

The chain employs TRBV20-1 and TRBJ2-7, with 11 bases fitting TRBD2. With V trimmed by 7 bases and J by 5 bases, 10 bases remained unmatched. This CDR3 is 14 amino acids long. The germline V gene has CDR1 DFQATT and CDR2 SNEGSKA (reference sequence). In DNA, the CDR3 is TGCAGTGGGTCCGGTACTAGCGGGAGAGACGAGCAGTACTTC. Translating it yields CSGSGTSGRDEQYF.

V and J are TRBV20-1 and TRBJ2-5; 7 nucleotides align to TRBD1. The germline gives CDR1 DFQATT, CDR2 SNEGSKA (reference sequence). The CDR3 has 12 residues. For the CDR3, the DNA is TGCAGCCAAACCGGGACAGCAGAGACCCAGTACTTC. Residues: CSQTGTAETQYF.

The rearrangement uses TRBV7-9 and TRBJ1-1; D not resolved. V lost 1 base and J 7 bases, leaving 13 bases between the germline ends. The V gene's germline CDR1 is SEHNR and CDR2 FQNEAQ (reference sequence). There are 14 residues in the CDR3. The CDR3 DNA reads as TGTGCCAGCAGCTTAGGTCTTTCCGGGAGTGAAGCTTTCTTT. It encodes CASSLGLSGSEAFF.

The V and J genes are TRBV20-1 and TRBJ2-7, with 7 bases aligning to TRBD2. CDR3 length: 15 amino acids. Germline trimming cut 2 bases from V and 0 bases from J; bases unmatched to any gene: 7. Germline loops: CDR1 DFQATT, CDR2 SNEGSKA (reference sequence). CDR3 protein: CSARSAGGSSYEQYF. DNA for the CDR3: TGCAGTGCTAGATCGGCAGGCGGGAGCTCCTACGAGCAGTACTTC.

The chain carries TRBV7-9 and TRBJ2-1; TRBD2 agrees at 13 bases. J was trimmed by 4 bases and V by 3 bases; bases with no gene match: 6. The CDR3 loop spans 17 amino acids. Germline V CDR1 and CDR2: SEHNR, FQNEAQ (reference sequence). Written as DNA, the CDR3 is TGTGCCAGCAGCTTTCCCCGGACTAGCGGGGGATACAATGAGCAGTTCTTC. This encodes CASSFPRTSGGYNEQFF.

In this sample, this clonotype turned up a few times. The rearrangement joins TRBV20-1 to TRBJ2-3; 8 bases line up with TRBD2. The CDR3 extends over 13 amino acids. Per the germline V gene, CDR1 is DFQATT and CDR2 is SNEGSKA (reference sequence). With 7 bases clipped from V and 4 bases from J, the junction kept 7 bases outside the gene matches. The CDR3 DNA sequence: TGCAGTGTTCGGGTAGCGGGGTCAGATACGCAGTATTTT. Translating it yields CSVRVAGSDTQYF.

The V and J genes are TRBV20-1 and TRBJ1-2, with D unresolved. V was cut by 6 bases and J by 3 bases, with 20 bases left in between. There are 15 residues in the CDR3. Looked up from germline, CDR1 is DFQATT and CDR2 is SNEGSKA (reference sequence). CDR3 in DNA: TGCAGTGCAACCGGGCCGTCGTCGACTCACTATGGCTACACCTTC. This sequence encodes CSATGPSSTHYGYTF.

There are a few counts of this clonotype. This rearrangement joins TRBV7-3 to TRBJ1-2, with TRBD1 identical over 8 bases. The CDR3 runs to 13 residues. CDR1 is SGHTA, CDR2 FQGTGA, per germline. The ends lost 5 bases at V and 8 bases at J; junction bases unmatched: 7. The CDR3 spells CASSLGQGGGYTF. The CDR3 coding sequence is TGTGCCAGCAGCCTAGGACAGGGTGGCGGCTACACCTTC.

CDR3 DNA: TGTGCCAGTACTAGCGGTTCACAAGAGACCCAGTACTTC. This gives the protein CASTSGSQETQYF. The chain is built from TRBV19 and TRBJ2-5, with 7 nucleotides matching TRBD2. The CDR3 extends over 13 amino acids. Per germline, CDR1 LNHDA and CDR2 SQIVND (reference sequence). J gave up 2 bases and V 7 bases, and 4 bases lay outside the gene matches.

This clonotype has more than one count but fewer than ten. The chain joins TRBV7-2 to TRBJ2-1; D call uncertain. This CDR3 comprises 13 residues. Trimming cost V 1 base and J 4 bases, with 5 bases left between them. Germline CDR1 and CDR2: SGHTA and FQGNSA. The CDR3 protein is CASSLVGYNEQFF. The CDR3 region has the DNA TGTGCCAGCAGCTTAGTCGGTTACAATGAGCAGTTCTTC.

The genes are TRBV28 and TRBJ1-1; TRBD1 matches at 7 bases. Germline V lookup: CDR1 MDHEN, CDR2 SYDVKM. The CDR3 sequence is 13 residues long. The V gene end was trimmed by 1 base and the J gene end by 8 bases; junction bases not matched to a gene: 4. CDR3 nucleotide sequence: TGTGCCAGCAGTTTATCCCAGGGACAGGAAGCTTTCTTT. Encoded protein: CASSLSQGQEAFF.

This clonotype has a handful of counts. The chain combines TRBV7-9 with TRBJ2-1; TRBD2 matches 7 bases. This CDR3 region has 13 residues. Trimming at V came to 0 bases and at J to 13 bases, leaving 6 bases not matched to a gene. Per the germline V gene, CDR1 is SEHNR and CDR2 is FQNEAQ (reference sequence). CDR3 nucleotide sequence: TGTGCCAGCAGCTTAGCGATTAGCGGGCGTCAGTTCTTC. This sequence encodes CASSLAISGRQFF.

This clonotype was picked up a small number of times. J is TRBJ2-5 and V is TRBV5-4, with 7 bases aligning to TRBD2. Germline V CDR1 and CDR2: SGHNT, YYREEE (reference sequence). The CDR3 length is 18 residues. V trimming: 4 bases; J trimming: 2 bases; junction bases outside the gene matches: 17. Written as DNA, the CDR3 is TGTGCCAGCAGCGCATACGCTTTTGGGGGGGGACGTCAAGAGACCCAGTACTTC. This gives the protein CASSAYAFGGGRQETQYF.

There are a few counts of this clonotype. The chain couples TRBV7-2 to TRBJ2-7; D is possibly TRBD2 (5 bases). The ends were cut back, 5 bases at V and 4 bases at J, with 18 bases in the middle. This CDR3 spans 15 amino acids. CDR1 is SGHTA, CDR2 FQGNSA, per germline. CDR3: CASSPTGNHHYEQYF. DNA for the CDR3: TGTGCCAGCAGCCCCACCGGGAACCACCATTACGAGCAGTACTTC.

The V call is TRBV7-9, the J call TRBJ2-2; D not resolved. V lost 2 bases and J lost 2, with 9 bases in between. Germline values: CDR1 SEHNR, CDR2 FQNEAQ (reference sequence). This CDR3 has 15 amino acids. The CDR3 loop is CASSLRTENTGELFF. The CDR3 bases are TGTGCCAGCAGCTTAAGGACGGAAAACACCGGGGAGCTGTTTTTT.

The CDR3 DNA follows: TGTGCCATCAGTCCCCAAGGGAACACTGAAGCTTTCTTT. Translation: CAISPQGNTEAFF. This chain uses TRBV10-3 with TRBJ1-1; D remains ambiguous. The germline CDR1 and CDR2 sequences are ENHRY and SYGVKD. The CDR3 is 13 residues long. V was shortened by 5 bases and J by 1 base, with 8 bases between the two germline ends.